This record covers a single T cell receptor beta chain. Antigen: not known. CDR1 is DFQATT and CDR2 is SNEGSKA in the germline V gene (reference sequence). This CDR3 contains 12 residues. This record comes from a study of monozygotic twins with inflammatory bowel disease. Addition of UMIs with a 6-nucleotide sample barcode was achieved by template switching. TCRdb reprocessed the 5' RACE reads; each CDR3 protein has one entry and no DNA is given. The specimen's table records about 440,000 distinct CDR3 sequences. Regarding the study as a whole: The analysis failed to separate different T cell subtypes.

Sequencing used blood. The clonotype comes from a human donor with ulcerative colitis or Crohn's disease, or a healthy co-twin of an affected twin (not recorded which). The chain links TRBV20-1 to TRBJ1-2; TCRdb reports TRBD1, a call that lacks DNA to check it against. CDR3 residues: CSAIGGLGGYTF.